This T cell receptor beta chain appears in the sequencing data of a study of T cells in Graves' hyperthyroidism and ophthalmopathy. This clonotype has more than one count but fewer than ten. The CDR3 sequence is 15 residues long. CDR1 SNHLY and CDR2 FYNNEI come from the germline V gene. V gave up 11 bases and J gave up 4 bases; unmatched junction bases: 14. From RNA transcripts, TCR beta CDR3 regions were amplified. The study used the HTBI primer set for a first-round RT-PCR of the TCR CDR3. TCRdb used MiXCR to reprocess the multiplex PCR reads, holding one entry per CDR3 protein. The profile shows approximately 600,000 distinct CDR3 sequences, 11% to 15% of them singletons. Recently diagnosed hyperthyroidism of less than 2 months' duration affected patients aged 18 to 65. This blood was taken when hyperthyroidism was first diagnosed, before any ophthalmopathy symptoms existed.

This clonotype was obtained from a woman between 25 and 40 years old with Graves' hyperthyroidism that later progressed to Graves' ophthalmopathy. This chain uses TRBV2 with TRBJ2-1; TRBD1 aligns across 7 bases. Sequencing used blood. The DNA for the CDR3 is TGTGCCCTTCTAGGGGGCGGATTTCTTTACAATGAGCAGTTCTTC. This sequence encodes CALLGGGFLYNEQFF.